The 16 T cell receptor beta chains in this list originate from one sample, sequenced in a study of cytomegalovirus exposure and HLA in healthy donors. Assay used: immunoSEQ multiplex PCR; TCRdb lists only in-frame clones, some missing. The data contain more than 80,000 clones, about 95% of them singletons. Sequenced sample: PBMCs. These receptors all stem from a woman younger than 30 in good health and CMV-seronegative.

This rearrangement joins TRBV7-9 to TRBJ2-1; 8 bases match TRBD1. CDR1 is SEHNR, CDR2 FQNEAQ, per germline (reference sequence). The CDR3 contains 13 residues. The trim removed 5 bases at V and 8 bases at J, leaving 5 bases unmatched. The CDR3 sequence is CASSLYRGDEQFF. The DNA of the CDR3 is TGTGCCAGCAGCCTTTACAGGGGGGATGAGCAGTTCTTC.

This chain links TRBV9 with TRBJ2-6, with 7 bases that match TRBD1. In germline, CDR1 is SGDLS, CDR2 YYNGEE. The CDR3 has 18 amino acids. The junction had 14 bases not matched to a gene; V was cut back by 4 bases and J by 4 bases. Here the CDR3 reads CASSLRKTGLEGANVLTF. The CDR3 nucleotides read TGTGCCAGCAGCCTACGAAAGACAGGGTTGGAGGGGGCCAACGTCCTGACTTTC.

The V call is TRBV5-1, the J call TRBJ2-7; 11 bases fit TRBD2. The CDR3 length is 13 residues. The germline V gene has CDR1 SGHRS and CDR2 YFSETQ. V lost 8 bases, J lost 7 bases, and 8 bases stayed unmatched. CDR3 nucleotide sequence: TGCGCCAGTTTACTAGCGGGAGCGGGAGAGCAGTACTTC. Protein: CASLLAGAGEQYF. Complete variable domain (other parts from reference TRBV5-1 and TRBJ2-7): KAGVTQTPRYLIKTRGQQVTLSCSPISGHRSVSWYQQTPGQGLQFLFEYFSETQRNKGNFPGRFSGRQFSNSRSEMNVSTLELGDSALYLCASLLAGAGEQYFGPGTRLTVT.

V and J are TRBV10-1 and TRBJ1-3, with a tentative D call TRBD1 (6 bases). Germline assignment: CDR1 WNHNN and CDR2 SYGVQD (reference sequence). Deletions cut 3 bases from V and 1 base from J, with 13 bases between. The CDR3 totals 16 residues. CDR3 amino acids: CASSEQGPWSGNTIYF. The CDR3 region has the DNA TGCGCCAGCAGTGAACAGGGCCCATGGTCTGGAAACACCATATATTTT.

The J gene is TRBJ2-2, the V gene TRBV7-9; D call uncertain. V lost 10 bases and J lost 6, with 12 bases in between. The length of the CDR3 is 12 residues. Germline V gives CDR1 SEHNR, CDR2 FQNEAQ (reference sequence). CDR3 region: CATDFWPGELFF. In DNA form, the CDR3 reads TGTGCCACTGATTTCTGGCCCGGGGAGCTGTTTTTT.

The chain carries TRBV6-5 and TRBJ1-2; 9 bases map to TRBD1. J gave up 7 bases and V 2 bases, and 5 bases lay outside the gene matches. The germline gives CDR1 MNHEY, CDR2 SVGAGI. There are 14 residues in the CDR3. The CDR3: CASSYGTGRFGYTF. The CDR3, as DNA: TGTGCCAGCAGTTACGGGACAGGGCGGTTTGGCTACACCTTC.

This chain connects TRBV6-6 to TRBJ1-2, with TRBD1 matching over 9 bases. From germline, CDR1 is MNHNY and CDR2 SVGAGI (reference sequence). The CDR3 covers 13 residues. The V gene end was trimmed by 6 bases and the J gene end by 7 bases; junction bases not matched to a gene: 6. CDR3 protein: CASRRDRAVGYTF. CDR3 in DNA: TGTGCCAGCAGGCGGGACAGGGCTGTTGGCTACACCTTC.

This chain joins TRBV7-2 and TRBJ2-7; possibly TRBD2 for D (6 bases). In germline, CDR1 is SGHTA, CDR2 FQGNSA. The CDR3 totals 15 residues. V gave up 5 bases and J gave up 3 bases, with 17 bases separating them. The CDR3: CASSMNGGNLYEQYF. The CDR3 DNA sequence: TGTGCCAGCAGCATGAACGGGGGAAACCTCTACGAGCAGTACTTC.

The genes are TRBV6-1 and TRBJ1-4; D is perhaps TRBD1 (5 bases). In germline, CDR1 is MNHNS, CDR2 SASEGT. The CDR3 contains 14 residues. Trimming removed 8 bases at V and 6 bases at J, with 16 bases between. CDR3 sequence (DNA): TGTGCCAGCTTGGCCCTCCAGGGCTATGAAAAACTGTTTTTT. Its protein product is CASLALQGYEKLFF.

This clone appeared once. The chain is built from TRBV18 and TRBJ1-4, with TRBD1 as a possible D gene (5 bases). Germline CDR1 and CDR2: KGHSH and LQKENI. The V end lost 0 bases, the J end lost 5 bases, and 13 bases lay between the germline ends. The CDR3 extends over 16 amino acids. CDR3 loop: CASSPPGPGMNEKLFF. CDR3 nucleotide sequence: TGTGCCAGCTCACCACCGGGGCCAGGCATGAATGAAAAACTGTTTTTT. Supplemented by reference TRBV18 and TRBJ1-4, the full variable domain reads NAGVMQNPRHLVRRRGQEARLRCSPMKGHSHVYWYRQLPEEGLKFMVYLQKENIIDESGMPKERFSAEFPKEGPSILRIQQVVRGDSAAYFCASSPPGPGMNEKLFFGSGTQLSVL.

The J gene is TRBJ1-1, the V gene TRBV7-2; D remains unclear. CDR3 length: 12 amino acids. V was trimmed by 3 bases and J by 5 bases, leaving 7 bases between them. CDR1 and CDR2 from the germline V gene are SGHTA and FQGNSA. CDR3 DNA sequence: TGTGCCAGCAGCTTTAAGAGGACTGAAGCTTTCTTT. Amino acid sequence: CASSFKRTEAFF.

V and J are TRBV7-8 and TRBJ1-5; the match to TRBD1 covers 8 bases. There are 17 residues in the CDR3. Per the germline V gene, CDR1 is SGHVS and CDR2 is FQNEAQ. Losses at the gene ends were 0 bases for V and 6 bases for J; bases not matched to a gene: 10. The CDR3 DNA reads TGTGCCAGCAGCTTAGCGCAGGGCACAGGGGGAGGTCAGCCCCAGCATTTT. This translates into CASSLAQGTGGGQPQHF.

The chain joins TRBV5-1 to TRBJ2-1; weak D call: TRBD2 (5 bases). The CDR3 contains 15 residues. CDR1 is SGHRS, CDR2 YFSETQ, per germline. V was trimmed by 5 bases and J by 4 bases, leaving 16 bases between them. CDR3 protein: CASRDLANLYNEQFF. DNA for the CDR3: TGCGCCAGCAGGGATTTAGCGAATCTTTACAATGAGCAGTTCTTC.

The chain is built from TRBV18 and TRBJ1-1; D ambiguous. This CDR3 is 15 amino acids long. Germline V gene data show CDR1 as KGHSH and CDR2 as LQKENI. With 2 bases removed from V and 0 bases from J, the gap between germline ends came to 10 bases. The CDR3 DNA sequence: TGTGCCAGCTCACCATATGAGGGCATGAACACTGAAGCTTTCTTT. This codes for CASSPYEGMNTEAFF.

The CDR3, as DNA: TGTGCCAGCAGTGCCTACCCGCTAGCGGACCAGTATTTT. Translated, it gives CASSAYPLADQYF. The J gene is TRBJ2-3, the V gene TRBV2, with TRBD2 identical over 7 bases. This CDR3 is 13 amino acids long. From germline, CDR1 is SNHLY and CDR2 FYNNEI. The V gene end was trimmed by 4 bases and the J gene end by 12 bases; junction bases not matched to a gene: 10.

The J gene is TRBJ2-3, the V gene TRBV14; 10 bases fit TRBD2. The germline gives CDR1 SGHDN, CDR2 FVKESK. This CDR3 is built from 15 residues. J was trimmed by 5 bases and V by 3 bases; bases with no gene match: 5. CDR3 sequence (DNA): TGTGCCAGCAGCCAGCTAGCGGGAGTGGGAGATACGCAGTATTTT. Amino acid sequence: CASSQLAGVGDTQYF. Drawing the rest from reference TRBV14 and TRBJ2-3, the complete variable domain is EAGVTQFPSHSVIEKGQTVTLRCDPISGHDNLYWYRRVMGKEIKFLLHFVKESKQDESGMPNNRFLAERTGGTYSTLKVQPAELEDSGVYFCASSQLAGVGDTQYFGPGTRLTVL.